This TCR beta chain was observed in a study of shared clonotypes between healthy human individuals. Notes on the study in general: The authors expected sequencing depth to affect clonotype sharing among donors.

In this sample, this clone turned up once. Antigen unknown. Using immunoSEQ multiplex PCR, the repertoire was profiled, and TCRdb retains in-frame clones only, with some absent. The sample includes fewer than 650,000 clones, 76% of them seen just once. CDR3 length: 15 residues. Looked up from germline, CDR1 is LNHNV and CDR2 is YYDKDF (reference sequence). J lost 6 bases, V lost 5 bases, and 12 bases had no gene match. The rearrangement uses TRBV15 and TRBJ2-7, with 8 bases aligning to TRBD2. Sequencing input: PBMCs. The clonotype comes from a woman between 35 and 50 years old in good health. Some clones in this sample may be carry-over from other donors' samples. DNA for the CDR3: TGTGCCACCAGCGCGGGGGGACTAGTCCTCCCCGAGCAGTACTTC. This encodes CATSAGGLVLPEQYF.